This passage covers 23 T cell receptor beta chains from one sample sequenced in a study of blood T cell repertoires in COVID-19. Generated by immunoSEQ multiplex PCR, the TCRdb table keeps only in-frame clones and is missing some. The repertoire holds 70,000 to 95,000 clones, with approximately 89% as singletons. Sample: peripheral blood. Source of these receptors: a man aged 50-59 years with acute or convalescent COVID-19.

V is TRBV5-4 and J is TRBJ2-3; the match to TRBD2 covers 10 bases. This CDR3 is built from 16 residues. Germline V gene lookup returns CDR1 SGHNT and CDR2 YYREEE (reference sequence). The J segment lost 4 bases and the V segment lost 4 bases, leaving 9 bases of the junction unmatched. The CDR3 reads CASSPSKREGADTQYF. The DNA of the CDR3 is TGTGCCAGCAGCCCTTCTAAGCGGGAGGGCGCAGATACGCAGTATTTT.

This chain connects TRBV6-6 to TRBJ1-6, with 9 bases that match TRBD1. The germline CDR1 and CDR2 sequences are MNHNY and SVGAGI (reference sequence). The CDR3 length is 14 residues. The ends lost 6 bases at V and 10 bases at J; junction bases unmatched: 7. CDR3 bases: TGTGCCAGCAGACAGGGGGCTTTAGAATCACCCCTCCACTTT. It codes for CASRQGALESPLHF.

This sequence joins TRBV6-5 and TRBJ1-2; the match to TRBD1 covers 9 bases. Per the germline V gene, CDR1 is MNHEY and CDR2 is SVGAGI. The CDR3 runs 14 residues. J was trimmed by 4 bases and V by 6 bases; bases with no gene match: 6. The CDR3 bases are TGTGCCAGCAGCCGGGACAGGGAAGGCTATGGCTACACCTTC. The encoded protein is CASSRDREGYGYTF.

The gene calls are TRBV7-2 and TRBJ2-3; a weak D match, TRBD2 (7 bases). V gave up 5 bases and J gave up 8 bases, with 20 bases separating them. The length of the CDR3 is 15 residues. Per germline, CDR1 SGHTA and CDR2 FQGNSA. The CDR3 sequence: CASSGGGGVQGTQYF. The CDR3 DNA reads TGTGCCAGCAGCGGAGGAGGGGGGGTCCAGGGTACGCAGTATTTT.

The CDR3 bases are TGTGCCAGCAGTTCACTTTCCCCTATCGTCTATCAGCCCCAGCATTTT. It is translated as CASSSLSPIVYQPQHF. V gene TRBV6-5 combines with J gene TRBJ1-5; D gene ambiguous. V lost 4 bases, J lost 5 bases, and 18 bases lay in between. Germline V gene data show CDR1 as MNHEY and CDR2 as SVGAGI. The CDR3 covers 16 residues.

The chain carries TRBV7-9 and TRBJ1-4; 8 nucleotides agree with TRBD1. CDR1 and CDR2 from the germline V gene are SEHNR and FQNEAQ (reference sequence). After removal of 4 bases from V and 4 bases from J, the junction contained 11 bases not matched to a gene. There are 17 residues in the CDR3. CDR3 sequence: CASSSSRQGQDNEKLFF. The CDR3 nucleotides are TGTGCCAGCAGCTCTTCCCGACAGGGGCAAGATAATGAAAAACTGTTTTTT. The variable domain in full, with the rest retrieved from reference TRBV7-9 and TRBJ1-4, is DTGVSQNPRHKITKRGQNVTFRCDPISEHNRLYWYRQTLGQGPEFLTYFQNEAQLEKSRLLSDRFSAERPKGSFSTLEIQRTEQGDSAMYLCASSSSRQGQDNEKLFFGSGTQLSVL.

CDR3 bases: TGTGCCACCAACGGTCGGGACAGGGGGAACTATGGCTACACCTTC. Translated, it gives CATNGRDRGNYGYTF. The chain is built from TRBV6-5 and TRBJ1-2, with 11 positions matching TRBD1. Germline CDR1 and CDR2: MNHEY and SVGAGI. This CDR3 spans 15 amino acids. V gave up 10 bases and J gave up 2 bases; unmatched junction bases: 9.

This clone was seen just once. J is TRBJ2-2 and V is TRBV6-5; D may be TRBD1 (6 bases). Per the germline V gene, CDR1 is MNHEY and CDR2 is SVGAGI. Trimming pared 6 bases from V and 6 bases from J, leaving 11 bases between. The CDR3 length is 13 residues. CDR3 protein: CASSRTVAGELFF. DNA for the CDR3: TGTGCCAGCAGCCGGACAGTGGCCGGGGAGCTGTTTTTT.

The rearrangement joins TRBV7-2 to TRBJ2-2; 9 bases align to TRBD1. The CDR3 is 15 residues long. Unmatched junction bases numbered 8, after V lost 5 bases and J lost 7 bases. The germline V gene encodes CDR1 SGHTA and CDR2 FQGNSA. The CDR3 protein is CASSPGTGLGGELFF. CDR3 coding DNA: TGTGCCAGCAGCCCCGGGACAGGGTTGGGCGGGGAGCTGTTTTTT. Full variable domain (remainder filled in from reference TRBV7-2 and TRBJ2-2): GAGVSQSPSNKVTEKGKDVELRCDPISGHTALYWYRQSLGQGLEFLIYFQGNSAPDKSGLPSDRFSAERTGGSVSTLTIQRTQQEDSAVYLCASSPGTGLGGELFFGEGSRLTVL.

This sequence joins TRBV6-6 and TRBJ2-7; TRBD2 is a possible D gene (6 bases). The germline gives CDR1 MNHNY, CDR2 SVGAGI (reference sequence). The CDR3 is made up of 15 amino acids. V was pared by 0 bases and J by 7 bases, with 16 bases between. The CDR3 region is CASSYSTDTGGEQYF. In nucleotides, the CDR3 is TGTGCCAGCAGTTACTCGACCGACACTGGGGGGGAGCAGTACTTC.

This rearrangement joins TRBV24-1 to TRBJ2-7, with 11 bases aligning to TRBD1. The germline CDR1 and CDR2 sequences are KGHDR and SFDVKD. CDR3 length: 13 amino acids. The V segment lost 4 bases and the J segment 6 bases; nucleotides outside the gene matches: 1. This CDR3 is CATSDGTGGEQYV. The CDR3, as DNA: TGTGCCACCAGTGACGGGACAGGGGGCGAGCAGTACGTC.

This chain connects TRBV7-2 to TRBJ2-7; weak D call: TRBD2 (5 bases). The CDR3 spans 13 residues. Germline values: CDR1 SGHTA, CDR2 FQGNSA. V lost 1 base, J lost 3 bases, and 7 bases lay in between. In DNA, the CDR3 is TGTGCCAGCAGCTTAGACGGGAACTACGAGCAGTACGTC. As protein: CASSLDGNYEQYV.

CDR3 coding DNA: TGCAGCGTTCGAGTGGACACCGAGCAGTTCTTC. Residues: CSVRVDTEQFF. This chain connects TRBV29-1 to TRBJ2-1; maybe TRBD1 (5 bases). The germline V gene has CDR1 SQVTM and CDR2 ANQGSEA. CDR3 length: 11 amino acids. Deletions cut 5 bases from V and 10 bases from J, with 12 bases between.

CDR3 loop: CASSREGLESPLHF. Here the CDR3 DNA reads TGTGCCAGCAGTCGGGAGGGATTGGAGTCACCCCTCCACTTT. V is TRBV11-2 and J is TRBJ1-6; D is ambiguous. The germline CDR1 and CDR2 sequences are SGHAT and FQNNGV. The CDR3 covers 14 residues. Trimming shortened V by 6 bases and J by 10 bases, and 16 bases separated the two germline ends.

The chain joins TRBV20-1 to TRBJ1-1; no clear D gene. The CDR3 is made up of 11 amino acids. With 1 base removed from V and 12 bases from J, the gap between germline ends came to 12 bases. Germline loops: CDR1 DFQATT, CDR2 SNEGSKA (reference sequence). This chain's CDR3 is CSARVQEGTFF. Here the CDR3 DNA reads TGCAGTGCTAGAGTCCAGGAGGGAACTTTCTTT.

The chain has TRBV7-2 and TRBJ2-2; TRBD2 agrees at 12 bases. Germline V gene data show CDR1 as SGHTA and CDR2 as FQGNSA. Trimming cost V 5 bases and J 4 bases; bases outside gene matches: 5. CDR3 size: 16 residues. Here the CDR3 DNA reads TGTGCCAGCAGCCCTGGACTAGCGGGGATCACCGGGGAGCTGTTTTTT. Protein sequence: CASSPGLAGITGELFF.

V and J are TRBV4-1 and TRBJ1-3; D is ambiguous. The CDR3 loop spans 13 amino acids. Deletions cut 0 bases from V and 11 bases from J, with 11 bases between. Germline CDR1 reads MGHRA; CDR2 reads YSYEKL. CDR3 nucleotides: TGCGCCAGCAGCCAAGATCCGGCAGGTCCCATATATTTT. Translated, it gives CASSQDPAGPIYF.

This chain connects TRBV3-1 (or the pseudogene TRBV3-2) to TRBJ2-7, with a tentative D call TRBD2 (6 bases). Trimming removed 0 bases at V and 5 bases at J, with 8 bases between. Germline CDR1 LGHDT, CDR2 YNNKEL (reference sequence). This CDR3 has 13 residues. In DNA form, the CDR3 reads TGTGCCAGCAGCCAAGACCGCGGGGACGAGCAGTACTTC. It specifies CASSQDRGDEQYF.

The chain recombines TRBV6-2 or TRBV6-3 with TRBJ2-7, with a tentative D call TRBD2 (6 bases). Germline CDR1 reads MNHEY; CDR2 reads SVGEGT. The CDR3 length is 15 residues. Trimming left V 5 bases short and J 0 bases short, with 14 bases between. Written as DNA, the CDR3 is TGTGCCAGCAGTCGCGACGGAGGGAGCTCCTACGAGCAGTACGTC. Amino acid sequence: CASSRDGGSSYEQYV.

The chain carries TRBV7-2 and TRBJ2-3; perhaps TRBD1 as D (5 bases). CDR1 and CDR2 from the germline V gene are SGHTA and FQGNSA. This CDR3 is built from 14 residues. Trimming pared 1 base from V and 4 bases from J, leaving 9 bases between. The DNA of the CDR3 is TGTGCCAGCAGCTTAGGTGGGGCCCCAGATACGCAGTATTTT. Translating gives CASSLGGAPDTQYF.

The chain carries TRBV7-9 and TRBJ2-1, with 8 bases aligning to TRBD2. With V trimmed by 2 bases and J by 7 bases, 7 bases remained unmatched. Looked up from germline, CDR1 is SEHNR and CDR2 is FQNEAQ (reference sequence). The CDR3 has 15 residues. Written as DNA, the CDR3 is TGTGCCAGCAGCTTACGGACTAGCCCTATAAATGAGCAGTTCTTC. As protein: CASSLRTSPINEQFF.

This clone has just one count. This chain connects TRBV2 to TRBJ2-1; 7 bases are shared with TRBD2. Per the germline V gene, CDR1 is SNHLY and CDR2 is FYNNEI. The V segment lost 6 bases and the J segment 10 bases; nucleotides outside the gene matches: 9. There are 13 residues in the CDR3. CDR3 coding DNA: TGTGCCAGCAGAACCCTTAGAGCGGGGGAGCAGTTCTTC. Its protein product is CASRTLRAGEQFF.

This sequence joins TRBV7-2 and TRBJ2-1; 7 nucleotides align to TRBD2. Per the germline V gene, CDR1 is SGHTA and CDR2 is FQGNSA. V gave up 1 base and J gave up 7 bases; unmatched junction bases: 7. The CDR3 is made up of 15 amino acids. The CDR3, as DNA: TGTGCCAGCAGCTTAGGCGGGAGTAGGGTTAATGAGCAGTTCTTC. It codes for CASSLGGSRVNEQFF.